These 26 T cell receptor beta chains were all obtained from the same sample, sequenced in a study of CD8 T cells in Susac syndrome. With random hexamers, 0.5 to 1 ug RNA was reverse transcribed. Using its own MiXCR run on the immunoSEQ multiplex PCR reads, TCRdb lists one record per CDR3 protein. The table includes some 150,000 distinct CDR3 sequences, approximately 95% detected once. The sample consisted of CD4+ T cells from PBMCs. All receptors derive from a human donor with Susac syndrome.

The chain carries TRBV6-4 and TRBJ2-7; TRBD1 matches at 7 bases. Germline CDR1 is MRHNA and CDR2 is SNTAGT. The CDR3 loop spans 15 amino acids. The J segment lost 1 base and the V segment lost 5 bases, leaving 8 bases of the junction unmatched. CDR3 loop: CASSTDRPGSYEQYF. DNA for the CDR3: TGTGCCAGCAGTACGGACAGGCCAGGGTCCTACGAGCAGTACTTC.

The chain uses TRBV29-1 and TRBJ1-1; unclear D gene. Germline V gives CDR1 SQVTM, CDR2 ANQGSEA. Trimming took off 5 bases at V and 1 base at J, with 5 bases between the two ends. The CDR3 has 11 amino acids. The CDR3 DNA follows: TGCAGCGTTAGGCAGAACACTGAAGCTTTCTTT. It yields the protein CSVRQNTEAFF.

The V gene is TRBV5-1, the J gene TRBJ2-2, with D tentatively TRBD2 (6 bases). V was pared by 1 base and J by 3 bases, with 16 bases between. This CDR3 spans 17 amino acids. Germline V CDR1 and CDR2: SGHRS, YFSETQ. CDR3 sequence reads: CASSLHGGLADTGELFF. CDR3 coding DNA: TGCGCCAGCAGCTTGCACGGAGGATTAGCGGACACCGGGGAGCTGTTTTTT.

The V gene is TRBV27, the J gene TRBJ1-5, with D unclear. Deletions cut 5 bases from V and 5 bases from J, with 10 bases between. This CDR3 comprises 13 residues. Germline CDR1 is MNHEY and CDR2 is SMNVEV (reference sequence). CDR3 DNA sequence: TGTGCCAGCAGTCCTGCCCTTTATCAGCCCCAGCATTTT. This translates into CASSPALYQPQHF.

V usage is TRBV6-1 and J usage is TRBJ1-5; the D gene is possibly TRBD1 (5 bases). CDR3 length equals 17 residues. Germline assignment: CDR1 MNHNS and CDR2 SASEGT. The V end was cut by 6 bases, the J end by 0 bases, with 18 bases between. CDR3 sequence: CASRPFGAKYSNQPQHF. The CDR3, as DNA: TGTGCCAGCAGGCCTTTCGGGGCAAAATATAGCAATCAGCCCCAGCATTTT.

The chain joins TRBV4-3 to TRBJ2-7; 11 bases line up with TRBD1. The CDR3 contains 15 residues. V was clipped by 3 bases and J by 0 bases; unmatched bases: 1. Germline CDR1 and CDR2: LGHNA and YSLEER. The CDR3 reads CASSHGTGGSYEQYF. In DNA, the CDR3 is TGCGCCAGCAGCCACGGGACAGGGGGCTCCTACGAGCAGTACTTC.

This clonotype was observed once. The rearrangement joins TRBV6-5 to TRBJ2-7, with 10 bases matching TRBD1. With 6 bases clipped from V and 2 bases from J, the junction kept 1 base outside the gene matches. There are 13 residues in the CDR3. The germline V gene encodes CDR1 MNHEY and CDR2 SVGAGI. The CDR3 here is CASRGTGAYEQYF. The CDR3 DNA is TGTGCCAGCAGAGGGACAGGGGCCTACGAGCAGTACTTC.

The rearrangement uses TRBV20-1 and TRBJ1-3; TRBD1 is a possible D gene (5 bases). V shed 4 bases and J shed 4 bases, with 11 bases lying between them. The length of the CDR3 is 13 residues. CDR1 and CDR2 (germline): DFQATT, SNEGSKA (reference sequence). The CDR3 sequence is CSAIQGGGNTIYF. CDR3 bases: TGCAGTGCTATTCAGGGCGGGGGAAACACCATATATTTT.

The chain links TRBV18 to TRBJ1-2; no firm D call. Germline-derived CDR1 and CDR2 are KGHSH and LQKENI. Trimming left V 0 bases short and J 1 base short, with 12 bases between. The CDR3 runs to 16 residues. The CDR3: CASSPPTVIGNYGYTF. The CDR3 DNA reads TGTGCCAGCTCACCACCAACAGTCATCGGTAACTATGGCTACACCTTC.

The chain carries TRBV7-9 and TRBJ2-3, with 8 bases identical to TRBD2. Germline V lookup: CDR1 SEHNR, CDR2 FQNEAQ (reference sequence). CDR3 length: 15 amino acids. Trimming removed 1 base from V and 5 bases from J; junction bases left unmatched: 5. The CDR3, as DNA: TGTGCCAGCAGCTTAGGACGGGGGGGCCTAGATACGCAGTATTTT. Translated, it gives CASSLGRGGLDTQYF.

The J gene is TRBJ2-2, the V gene TRBV4-3, with D hard to call. With 4 bases removed from V and 4 bases from J, the gap between germline ends came to 16 bases. The germline V gene encodes CDR1 LGHNA and CDR2 YSLEER. This CDR3 is built from 16 residues. In DNA, the CDR3 is TGCGCCAGCAGCCCCCGTCCCAAAACGGGCACCGGGGAGCTGTTTTTT. Encoded protein: CASSPRPKTGTGELFF.

The chain combines TRBV14 with TRBJ2-1, with TRBD1 matching over 9 bases. J gave up 3 bases and V 2 bases, and 5 bases lay outside the gene matches. The CDR3 loop spans 16 amino acids. In germline, CDR1 is SGHDN, CDR2 FVKESK. CDR3 loop: CASSQYVGQGYNEQFF. The DNA for the CDR3 is TGTGCCAGCAGCCAATACGTGGGACAGGGCTACAATGAGCAGTTCTTC. The whole variable domain, filled in from reference TRBV14 and TRBJ2-1, reads EAGVTQFPSHSVIEKGQTVTLRCDPISGHDNLYWYRRVMGKEIKFLLHFVKESKQDESGMPNNRFLAERTGGTYSTLKVQPAELEDSGVYFCASSQYVGQGYNEQFFGPGTRLTVL.

The genes are TRBV25-1 and TRBJ2-6, with D hard to call. The CDR3 runs 15 residues. Germline V lookup: CDR1 MGHDK, CDR2 SYGVNS. Trimming cost V 1 base and J 0 bases, with 4 bases left between them. Written as DNA, the CDR3 is TGTGCCAGCAGTGAATCTGGCTCTGGGGCCAACGTCCTGACTTTC. Its protein product is CASSESGSGANVLTF. The full variable domain, its missing parts supplied by reference TRBV25-1 and TRBJ2-6, is EADIYQTPRYLVIGTGKKITLECSQTMGHDKMYWYQQDPGMELHLIHYSYGVNSTEKGDLSSESTVSRIRTEHFPLTLESARPSHTSQYLCASSESGSGANVLTFGAGSRLTVL.

The V and J genes are TRBV7-9 and TRBJ2-5; D might be TRBD2 (7 bases). The CDR3 consists of 17 residues. Germline V gives CDR1 SEHNR, CDR2 FQNEAQ (reference sequence). V was shortened by 5 bases and J by 1 base, with 20 bases between the two germline ends. In nucleotides, the CDR3 is TGTGCCAGCAGCACCGGAAGAGGGGGGGCCCTCCAAGAGACCCAGTACTTC. Translating gives CASSTGRGGALQETQYF.

The rearrangement links TRBV7-9 to TRBJ2-5; TRBD2 matches at 15 bases. The CDR3 length is 15 residues. V dropped 5 bases and J dropped 5; count of bases not matched to a gene: 3. The germline V gene encodes CDR1 SEHNR and CDR2 FQNEAQ (reference sequence). Here the CDR3 DNA reads TGTGCCAGCAGCGCGGGACTAGCGGGGGGCGAGACCCAGTACTTC. It is translated as CASSAGLAGGETQYF.

V is TRBV29-1 and J is TRBJ2-5; TRBD1 agrees at 12 bases. V shed 0 bases and J 5 bases; nucleotides not matched to a gene: 7. This CDR3 is 16 amino acids long. Germline CDR1 and CDR2: SQVTM and ANQGSEA. The CDR3 is CSVEDQGQGARETQYF. CDR3 sequence (DNA): TGCAGCGTTGAAGATCAGGGACAGGGGGCTCGGGAGACCCAGTACTTC.

The rearrangement joins TRBV14 to TRBJ2-2; D is uncertain. The V gene's germline CDR1 is SGHDN and CDR2 FVKESK. The CDR3 has 13 amino acids. Trimming removed 1 base at V and 8 bases at J, with 8 bases between. The CDR3: CASSQAFPGELFF. CDR3 nucleotides: TGTGCCAGCAGCCAAGCGTTTCCAGGGGAGCTGTTTTTT.

This clonotype was seen a few times. The rearrangement joins TRBV20-1 to TRBJ2-5; 10 nucleotides line up with TRBD1. Trimming cost V 7 bases and J 5 bases; bases outside gene matches: 22. The CDR3 runs 18 residues. Germline values: CDR1 DFQATT, CDR2 SNEGSKA (reference sequence). The CDR3 DNA is TGCAGTGGGGCTAGACAGGGGGCGCATTCCGTGTCTGGTGAGACCCAGTACTTC. It specifies CSGARQGAHSVSGETQYF.

The chain uses TRBV9 and TRBJ2-4; D is unclear. Germline V gene sequence: CDR1 SGDLS, CDR2 YYNGEE. This CDR3 is 16 amino acids long. V lost 0 bases to trimming and J lost 8 bases, with 18 bases between them. The CDR3 loop reads CASSVVPDLDRDIQYF. CDR3 nucleotides: TGTGCCAGCAGCGTAGTCCCGGACCTAGATCGCGACATTCAGTACTTC.

The rearrangement uses TRBV3-1 and TRBJ2-3; D not resolved. The V gene's germline CDR1 is LGHDT and CDR2 YNNKEL (reference sequence). CDR3 length: 13 amino acids. The V end lost 0 bases, the J end lost 8 bases, and 9 bases lay between the germline ends. CDR3 bases: TGTGCCAGCAGCCAAGATCTCACGGGTACGCAGTATTTT. Encoded protein: CASSQDLTGTQYF.

The chain links TRBV7-3 to TRBJ2-1; the match to TRBD1 covers 8 bases. This CDR3 comprises 13 residues. Germline V gene data show CDR1 as SGHTA and CDR2 as FQGTGA. Losses at the gene ends were 2 bases for V and 8 bases for J; bases not matched to a gene: 2. CDR3: CASSLGQGYEQFF. For the CDR3, the DNA is TGTGCCAGCAGCTTAGGACAGGGCTATGAGCAGTTCTTC. The full variable domain, its missing parts supplied by reference TRBV7-3 and TRBJ2-1, is GAGVSQTPSNKVTEKGKYVELRCDPISGHTALYWYRQSLGQGPEFLIYFQGTGAADDSGLPNDRFFAVRPEGSVSTLKIQRTERGDSAVYLCASSLGQGYEQFFGPGTRLTVL.

This sequence joins TRBV5-4 and TRBJ2-5; 8 bases are shared with TRBD2. Trimming took 4 bases from V and 0 from J; bases not matched to a gene: 8. The germline V gene has CDR1 SGHNT and CDR2 YYREEE (reference sequence). CDR3 length: 16 amino acids. Written as DNA, the CDR3 is TGTGCCAGCAGCCCAGTAGCGGGGCTGTACCAAGAGACCCAGTACTTC. Translation: CASSPVAGLYQETQYF.

This sequence joins TRBV5-1 and TRBJ1-5, with D possibly being TRBD1 (6 bases). Germline V gene data show CDR1 as SGHRS and CDR2 as YFSETQ. This CDR3 comprises 16 residues. V lost 0 bases, J lost 4 bases, and 14 bases lay in between. The CDR3 is CASSLGGTNYNQPQHF. For the CDR3, the DNA is TGCGCCAGCAGCTTGGGCGGGACAAATTATAATCAGCCCCAGCATTTT.

The genes are TRBV29-1 and TRBJ2-5; 11 bases line up with TRBD2. Germline CDR1 and CDR2: SQVTM and ANQGSEA. The CDR3 consists of 14 residues. After removal of 7 bases from V and 5 bases from J, the junction contained 9 bases not matched to a gene. CDR3 coding DNA: TGCAGCGCCTCCAGGACTAGCGGGCCGGAGACCCAGTACTTC. Translation: CSASRTSGPETQYF.

This chain links TRBV3-1 with TRBJ2-5; 8 nucleotides align to TRBD2. The V segment lost 1 base and the J segment 0 bases; nucleotides outside the gene matches: 7. Germline V gene sequence: CDR1 LGHDT, CDR2 YNNKEL (reference sequence). This CDR3 contains 17 residues. CDR3 DNA sequence: TGTGCCAGCAGCCAAGCGTTGGAGCGGGGGTACCAAGAGACCCAGTACTTC. It codes for CASSQALERGYQETQYF.

This clonotype has only a few counts. The rearrangement joins TRBV29-1 to TRBJ1-1; D is undetermined. Germline V gene lookup returns CDR1 SQVTM and CDR2 ANQGSEA. The CDR3 is 10 amino acids. The V end lost 7 bases, the J end lost 1 base, and 4 bases lay between the germline ends. In nucleotides, the CDR3 is TGCAGCGCCAAGAACACTGAAGCTTTCTTT. Translation gives CSAKNTEAFF.